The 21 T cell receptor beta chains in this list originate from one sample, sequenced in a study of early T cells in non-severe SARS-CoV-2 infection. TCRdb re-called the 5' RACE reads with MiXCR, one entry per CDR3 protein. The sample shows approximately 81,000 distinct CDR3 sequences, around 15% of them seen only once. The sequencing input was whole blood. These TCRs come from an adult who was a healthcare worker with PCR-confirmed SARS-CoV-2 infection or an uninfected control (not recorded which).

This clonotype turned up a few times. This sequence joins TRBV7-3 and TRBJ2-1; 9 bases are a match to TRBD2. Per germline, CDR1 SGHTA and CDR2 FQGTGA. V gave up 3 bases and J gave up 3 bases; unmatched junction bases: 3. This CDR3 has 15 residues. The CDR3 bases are TGTGCCAGCAGCTTTAGCGGGGGAGTCTACAATGAGCAGTTCTTC. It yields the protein CASSFSGGVYNEQFF.

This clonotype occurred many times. As DNA, the CDR3 is TGTGCCAGCAGTTTAGCGGCCGGGACGGCTAATCAGCCCCAGCATTTT. This codes for CASSLAAGTANQPQHF. The chain carries TRBV12-3 or TRBV12-4 and TRBJ1-5; tentative D call: TRBD1 (5 bases). The CDR3 spans 16 residues. Trimming removed 0 bases at V and 4 bases at J, with 13 bases between.

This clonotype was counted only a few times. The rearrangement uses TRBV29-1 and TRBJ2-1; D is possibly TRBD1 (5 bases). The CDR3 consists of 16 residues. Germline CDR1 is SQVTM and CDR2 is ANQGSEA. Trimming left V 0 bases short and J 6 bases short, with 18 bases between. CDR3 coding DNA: TGCAGCGTTGAAGATCCGCGGTCGAGTCAGGGCAATGAGCAGTTCTTC. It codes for CSVEDPRSSQGNEQFF.

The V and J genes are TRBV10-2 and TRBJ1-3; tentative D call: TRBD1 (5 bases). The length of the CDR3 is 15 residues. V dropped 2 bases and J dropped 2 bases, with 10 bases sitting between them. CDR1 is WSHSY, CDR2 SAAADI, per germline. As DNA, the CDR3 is TGCGCCAGCAGTGAGAGGCGGGGCGCTGGAAACACCATATATTTT. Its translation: CASSERRGAGNTIYF.

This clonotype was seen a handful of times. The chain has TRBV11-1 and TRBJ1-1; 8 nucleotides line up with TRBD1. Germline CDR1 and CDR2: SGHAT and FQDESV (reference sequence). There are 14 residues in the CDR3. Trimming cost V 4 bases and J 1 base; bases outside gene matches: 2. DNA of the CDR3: TGTGCCAGCAGCTACGACAGGGGGAACACTGAAGCTTTCTTT. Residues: CASSYDRGNTEAFF.

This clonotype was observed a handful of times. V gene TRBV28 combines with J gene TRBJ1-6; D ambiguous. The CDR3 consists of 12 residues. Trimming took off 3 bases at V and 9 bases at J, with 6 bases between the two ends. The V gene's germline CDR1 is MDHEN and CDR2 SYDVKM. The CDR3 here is CASSFRGSPLHF. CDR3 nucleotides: TGTGCCAGCAGTTTTCGAGGTTCACCCCTCCACTTT.

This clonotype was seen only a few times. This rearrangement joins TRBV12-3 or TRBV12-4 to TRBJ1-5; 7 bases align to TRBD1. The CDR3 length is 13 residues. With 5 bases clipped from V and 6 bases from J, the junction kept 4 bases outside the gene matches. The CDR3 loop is CASSGQVVQPQHF. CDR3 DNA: TGTGCCAGCAGTGGACAGGTAGTTCAGCCCCAGCATTTT.

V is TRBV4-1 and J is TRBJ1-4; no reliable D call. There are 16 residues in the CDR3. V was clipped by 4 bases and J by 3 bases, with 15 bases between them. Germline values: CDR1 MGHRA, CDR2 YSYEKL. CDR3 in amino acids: CASSRAATGANEKLFF. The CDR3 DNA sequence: TGCGCCAGCAGCCGAGCCGCTACTGGAGCTAATGAAAAACTGTTTTTT.

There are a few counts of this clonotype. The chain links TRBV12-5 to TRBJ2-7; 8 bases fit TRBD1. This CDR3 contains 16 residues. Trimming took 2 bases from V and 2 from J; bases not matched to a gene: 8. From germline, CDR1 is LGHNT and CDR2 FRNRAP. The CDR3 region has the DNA TGTGCTAGTGGTTTGTCAGACAGGACAGGGACCTACGAGCAGTACTTC. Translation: CASGLSDRTGTYEQYF.

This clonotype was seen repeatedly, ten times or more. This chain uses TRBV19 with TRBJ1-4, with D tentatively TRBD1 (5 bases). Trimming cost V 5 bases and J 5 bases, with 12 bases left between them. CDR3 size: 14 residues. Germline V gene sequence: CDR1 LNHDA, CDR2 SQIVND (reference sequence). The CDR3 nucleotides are TGTGCCAGTAGTTTCCGGGACGGGAATGAAAAACTGTTTTTT. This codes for CASSFRDGNEKLFF.

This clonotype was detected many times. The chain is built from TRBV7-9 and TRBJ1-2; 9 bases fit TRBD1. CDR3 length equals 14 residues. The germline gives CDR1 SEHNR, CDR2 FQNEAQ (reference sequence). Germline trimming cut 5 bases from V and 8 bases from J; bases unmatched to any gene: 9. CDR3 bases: TGTGCCAGCAGCCCGGGACAGGGCTGGCCAGGCTACACCTTC. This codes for CASSPGQGWPGYTF.

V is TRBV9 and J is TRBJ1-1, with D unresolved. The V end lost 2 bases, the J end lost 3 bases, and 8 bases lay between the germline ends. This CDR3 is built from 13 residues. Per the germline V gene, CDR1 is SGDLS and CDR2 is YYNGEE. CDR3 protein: CASSVQEYTEAFF. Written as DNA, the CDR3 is TGTGCCAGCAGCGTTCAGGAGTACACTGAAGCTTTCTTT. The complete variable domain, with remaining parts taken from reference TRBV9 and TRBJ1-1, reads DSGVTQTPKHLITATGQRVTLRCSPRSGDLSVYWYQQSLDQGLQFLIQYYNGEERAKGNILERFSAQQFPDLHSELNLSSLELGDSALYFCASSVQEYTEAFFGQGTRLTVV.

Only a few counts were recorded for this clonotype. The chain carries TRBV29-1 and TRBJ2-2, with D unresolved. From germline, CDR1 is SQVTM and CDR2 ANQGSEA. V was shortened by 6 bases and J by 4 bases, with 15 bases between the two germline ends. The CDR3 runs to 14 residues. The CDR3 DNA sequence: TGCAGCGTAGAACAGATTTGGGGCACCGGGGAGCTGTTTTTT. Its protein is CSVEQIWGTGELFF.

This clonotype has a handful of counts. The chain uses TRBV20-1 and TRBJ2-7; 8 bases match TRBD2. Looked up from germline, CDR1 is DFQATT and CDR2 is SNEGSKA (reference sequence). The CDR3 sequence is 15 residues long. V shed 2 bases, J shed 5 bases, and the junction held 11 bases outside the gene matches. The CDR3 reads CSARNRAGVDHEQYF. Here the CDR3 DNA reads TGCAGTGCTAGAAACCGAGCGGGAGTCGACCACGAGCAGTACTTC.

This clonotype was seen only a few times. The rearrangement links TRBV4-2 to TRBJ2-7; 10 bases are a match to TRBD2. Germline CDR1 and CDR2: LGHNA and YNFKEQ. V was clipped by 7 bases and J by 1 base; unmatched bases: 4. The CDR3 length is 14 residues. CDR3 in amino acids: CASKLAGSSYEQYF. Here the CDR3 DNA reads TGTGCCAGCAAACTAGCGGGGTCATCCTACGAGCAGTACTTC.

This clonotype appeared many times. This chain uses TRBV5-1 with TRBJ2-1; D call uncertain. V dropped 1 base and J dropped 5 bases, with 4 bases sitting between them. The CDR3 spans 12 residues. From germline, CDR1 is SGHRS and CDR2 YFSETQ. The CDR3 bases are TGCGCCAGCAGCTTGTCTAACAATGAGCAGTTCTTC. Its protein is CASSLSNNEQFF.

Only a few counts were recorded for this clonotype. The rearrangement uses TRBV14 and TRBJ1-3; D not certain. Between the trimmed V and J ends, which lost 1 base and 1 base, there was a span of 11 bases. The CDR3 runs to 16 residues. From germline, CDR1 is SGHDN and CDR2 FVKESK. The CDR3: CASSQVNSYSGNTIYF. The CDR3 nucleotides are TGTGCCAGCAGCCAAGTAAACTCTTATTCTGGAAACACCATATATTTT.

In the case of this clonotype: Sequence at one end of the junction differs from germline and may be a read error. In DNA, the CDR3 is TGTGCCAGCTCACCATCAGGACAGGGGAACACTGAATCTTTCTTT. Translation: CASSPSGQGNTESFF. This sequence joins TRBV18 and TRBJ1-1; TRBD1 matches at 9 bases. From germline, CDR1 is KGHSH and CDR2 LQKENI. This CDR3 has 15 residues.

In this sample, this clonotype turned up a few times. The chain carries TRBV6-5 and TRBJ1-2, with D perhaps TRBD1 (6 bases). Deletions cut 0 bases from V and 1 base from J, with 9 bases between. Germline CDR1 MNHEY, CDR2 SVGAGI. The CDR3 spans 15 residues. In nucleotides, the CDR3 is TGTGCCAGCAGTTACTCCCCGGACAGTAACTATGGCTACACCTTC. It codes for CASSYSPDSNYGYTF.

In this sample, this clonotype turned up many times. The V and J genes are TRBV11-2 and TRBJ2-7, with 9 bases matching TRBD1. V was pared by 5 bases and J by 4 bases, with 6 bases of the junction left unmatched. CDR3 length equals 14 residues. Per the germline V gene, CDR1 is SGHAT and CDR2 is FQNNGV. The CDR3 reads CASSTWTGDYEQYF. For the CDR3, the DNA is TGTGCCAGCAGCACTTGGACAGGGGATTACGAGCAGTACTTC.

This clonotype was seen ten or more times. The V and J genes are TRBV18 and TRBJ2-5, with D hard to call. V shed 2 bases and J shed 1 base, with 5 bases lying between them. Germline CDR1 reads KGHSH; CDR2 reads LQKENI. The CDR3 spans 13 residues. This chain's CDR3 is CASSPSIQETQYF. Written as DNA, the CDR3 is TGTGCCAGCTCACCATCTATCCAAGAGACCCAGTACTTC.